One sample yielded the 30 T cell receptor beta chains listed below, sequenced in a study of T cells after yellow fever vaccination. TCRdb recomputed calls from the 5' RACE reads with MiXCR, one row per CDR3 protein. The data hold about 58,000 distinct CDR3 sequences, with approximately 6.9% observed a single time. The source material was CD8+ T cells sorted from PBMCs, sampled on the day of the first yellow fever vaccination. Source of these receptors: a man aged 18-30 years who received the YFV17D yellow fever vaccine.

The chain is built from TRBV27 and TRBJ2-1; D unclear. The CDR3 sequence is 15 residues long. CDR1 MNHEY and CDR2 SMNVEV come from the germline V gene (reference sequence). The V end was cut by 2 bases, the J end by 7 bases, with 15 bases between. CDR3 coding DNA: TGTGCCAGCAGTTTAGTGAGACTCAATTGGAATGAGCAGTTCTTC. This encodes CASSLVRLNWNEQFF.

The chain combines TRBV6-1 with TRBJ2-1; 10 bases align to TRBD1. CDR1 is MNHNS and CDR2 is SASEGT in the germline V gene. With V trimmed by 5 bases and J by 4 bases, 8 bases remained unmatched. This CDR3 spans 16 amino acids. The CDR3 sequence: CASSKGTGVGYNEQFF. Written as DNA, the CDR3 is TGTGCCAGCAGTAAAGGGACAGGGGTGGGATACAATGAGCAGTTCTTC.

This chain uses TRBV7-2 with TRBJ2-7, with 7 positions matching TRBD1. Germline lookup yields CDR1 SGHTA and CDR2 FQGNSA. Losses at the gene ends were 7 bases for V and 4 bases for J; bases not matched to a gene: 4. This CDR3 is built from 12 residues. The CDR3 coding sequence is TGTGCCAGCACCTGGACAGGATACGAGCAGTACTTC. Amino acids: CASTWTGYEQYF.

This clonotype was seen a few times. The J gene is TRBJ2-7, the V gene TRBV12-3 or TRBV12-4, with D unresolved. The CDR3 sequence is 15 residues long. Trimming shortened V by 6 bases and J by 0 bases, and 15 bases separated the two germline ends. CDR3 in amino acids: CASSPPADLSYEQYF. CDR3 in DNA: TGTGCCAGCAGCCCGCCGGCGGACCTCTCCTACGAGCAGTACTTC.

This clonotype was seen more than once but under ten times. J is TRBJ1-2 and V is TRBV14; TRBD1 aligns across 8 bases. Germline assignment: CDR1 SGHDN and CDR2 FVKESK. Trimming removed 3 bases from V and 5 bases from J; junction bases left unmatched: 5. The CDR3 sequence is 14 residues long. The CDR3 spells CASSHRNRGYGYTF. CDR3 DNA: TGTGCCAGCAGCCACCGTAACAGGGGGTATGGCTACACCTTC.

A few counts support this clonotype. The chain is built from TRBV7-9 and TRBJ2-7; 8 bases fit TRBD1. Germline lookup yields CDR1 SEHNR and CDR2 FQNEAQ (reference sequence). V dropped 0 bases and J dropped 5; count of bases not matched to a gene: 12. This CDR3 is built from 17 residues. The CDR3 region has the DNA TGTGCCAGCAGCTTAGCGCAATCTGGCAGGGGGCTCGACGAGCAGTACTTC. Protein: CASSLAQSGRGLDEQYF.

The table lists this clonotype with a few counts. The chain couples TRBV12-3 or TRBV12-4 to TRBJ2-7; perhaps D is TRBD1 or TRBD2 (5 bases each). The V and J ends lost 5 bases and 3 bases respectively, with 8 bases between them. CDR3 length: 12 residues. The CDR3 DNA is TGTGCCAGCAGTCCGGGGCTCTACGAGCAGTACTTC. Protein: CASSPGLYEQYF.

This clonotype was detected a few times. The chain recombines TRBV15 with TRBJ2-5; D perhaps matches TRBD2 (6 bases). The CDR3 totals 13 residues. CDR1 is LNHNV, CDR2 YYDKDF, per germline (reference sequence). Trimming removed 4 bases from V and 4 bases from J, with 10 bases in between. CDR3 in DNA: TGTGCCACCAGCAATCGGGGGACAGAGACCCAGTACTTC. Its translation is CATSNRGTETQYF.

In its sample, this clonotype was seen many times. The rearrangement links TRBV4-3 to TRBJ2-1; TRBD2 matches at 10 bases. Germline V gene data show CDR1 as LGHNA and CDR2 as YSLEER. The V and J ends lost 0 bases and 6 bases, in that order; junction bases with no gene match: 5. The CDR3 has 16 amino acids. CDR3 residues: CASSQEPAGGPNEQFF. For the CDR3, the DNA is TGCGCCAGCAGCCAAGAGCCAGCGGGGGGGCCCAATGAGCAGTTCTTC.

This clonotype was recorded many times. The gene calls are TRBV11-2 and TRBJ2-1, with D perhaps being TRBD1 or TRBD2 (5 bases each). CDR1 SGHAT and CDR2 FQNNGV come from the germline V gene. CDR3 length: 17 amino acids. Between the trimmed V and J ends, which lost 5 bases and 4 bases, there was a span of 21 bases. The CDR3 sequence is CASSPGSVGTEYNEQFF. CDR3 bases: TGTGCCAGCAGCCCAGGGTCCGTGGGGACGGAATACAATGAGCAGTTCTTC.

The chain carries TRBV7-6 and TRBJ2-7, with a tentative D call TRBD2 (5 bases). The CDR3 sequence is 15 residues long. Germline values: CDR1 SGHVS, CDR2 FNYEAQ. V was cut by 4 bases and J by 1 base, with 14 bases left in between. The CDR3 sequence: CASSSFPGDSYEQYF. The CDR3 bases are TGTGCCAGCAGCTCGTTCCCCGGGGATTCCTACGAGCAGTACTTC.

This clonotype was seen ten or more times. CDR3: CAISESTGYTEAFF. CDR3 DNA sequence: TGTGCCATCAGTGAGTCGACTGGGTACACTGAAGCTTTCTTT. The V gene is TRBV10-3, the J gene TRBJ1-1, with unresolved D. CDR3 length: 14 residues. V gave up 0 bases and J gave up 3 bases, with 8 bases separating them. Germline lookup yields CDR1 ENHRY and CDR2 SYGVKD.

This clonotype was counted many times. CDR3 nucleotide sequence: TGTGCCAGCAACATGGGATCCTACAATGAGCAGTTCTTC. Protein: CASNMGSYNEQFF. V usage is TRBV28 and J usage is TRBJ2-1; D not certain. CDR1 MDHEN and CDR2 SYDVKM come from the germline V gene. V lost 7 bases to trimming and J lost 1 base, with 8 bases between them. The CDR3 runs 13 residues.

This clonotype was seen ten or more times. The V gene is TRBV9, the J gene TRBJ1-2, with TRBD1 matching 8 bases. Germline CDR1 is SGDLS and CDR2 is YYNGEE. The CDR3 runs 16 residues. Trimming removed 3 bases from V and 7 bases from J; junction bases left unmatched: 14. CDR3 nucleotides: TGTGCCAGCAGCGCGACAGGGGCCCCCTCTGTATCTGGCTACACCTTC. Amino acids: CASSATGAPSVSGYTF.

This clonotype was found once. The junction departs from germline at one end; a sequencing error may be responsible. J is TRBJ2-3 and V is TRBV30, with 7 nucleotides matching TRBD2. Germline values: CDR1 GTSNPN, CDR2 SVGIG (reference sequence). The CDR3 runs to 15 residues. This CDR3 reads CSWSVTSAHTDTQYF. The DNA for the CDR3 is TGTTCCTGGAGTGTAACTAGCGCCCACACAGATACGCAGTATTTT. The full variable domain, completed using reference TRBV30 and TRBJ2-3, is SQTIHQWPATLVQPVGSPLSLECTVEGTSNPNLYWYRQAAGRGLQLLFYSVGIGQISSEVPQNLSASRPQDRQFILSSKKLLLSDSGFYLCSWSVTSAHTDTQYFGPGTRLTVL.

In the case of this clonotype: With a much larger clone just one base away, this may be a read error. This chain links TRBV29-1 with TRBJ2-5; no clear D. Germline assignment: CDR1 SQVTM and CDR2 ANQGSEA. This CDR3 spans 12 amino acids. The CDR3 loop reads CSVEWYQENQYF. CDR3 DNA sequence: TGCAGCGTTGAATGGTACCAAGAGAACCAGTACTTC. Filled out from reference TRBV29-1 and TRBJ2-5, the complete variable domain reads SAVISQKPSRDICQRGTSLTIQCQVDSQVTMMFWYRQQPGQSLTLIATANQGSEATYESGFVIDKFPISRPNLTFSTLTVSNMSPEDSSIYLCSVEWYQENQYFGPGTRLLVL.

In this sample, this clonotype turned up a few times. The rearrangement links TRBV6-5 to TRBJ2-5; 7 bases align to TRBD1. Germline V gene sequence: CDR1 MNHEY, CDR2 SVGAGI. CDR3 length equals 14 residues. J lost 7 bases, V lost 7 bases, and 12 bases had no gene match. CDR3 loop: CASTPIPPGGTQYF. The CDR3 DNA is TGTGCCAGCACCCCGATACCTCCAGGGGGGACCCAGTACTTC.

This clonotype was seen repeatedly, ten times or more. The V and J genes are TRBV7-6 and TRBJ2-2, with D perhaps matching TRBD1 (5 bases). CDR1 and CDR2 from the germline V gene are SGHVS and FNYEAQ. CDR3 length: 14 amino acids. The V gene lost 1 base and the J gene lost 4 bases, with 7 bases spanning the gap. CDR3 sequence reads: CASSLGQSTGELFF. Here the CDR3 DNA reads TGTGCCAGCAGCTTAGGACAGTCCACCGGGGAGCTGTTTTTT.

This clonotype was seen a few times. This rearrangement joins TRBV7-2 to TRBJ2-1; maybe TRBD1 (6 bases). The CDR3 spans 13 residues. Trimming shortened V by 5 bases and J by 9 bases, and 14 bases separated the two germline ends. Germline CDR1 SGHTA, CDR2 FQGNSA. This CDR3 is CASSKHGTSEQFF. CDR3 nucleotide sequence: TGTGCCAGCAGCAAACACGGGACATCTGAGCAGTTCTTC.

At least ten counts were recorded for this clonotype. The CDR3 coding sequence is TGTGCCAGCAGTAACGGAGGGCAGGGCTACTATGGCTACACCTTC. This gives the protein CASSNGGQGYYGYTF. V usage is TRBV5-4 and J usage is TRBJ1-2; D might be TRBD1 (5 bases). The CDR3 sequence is 15 residues long. Trimming took off 5 bases at V and 3 bases at J, with 17 bases between the two ends. Looked up from germline, CDR1 is SGHNT and CDR2 is YYREEE (reference sequence).

This clonotype was recorded a few times. The chain couples TRBV7-2 to TRBJ1-2, with D hard to call. The CDR3 is 14 amino acids. In germline, CDR1 is SGHTA, CDR2 FQGNSA. V lost 4 bases to trimming and J lost 0 bases, with 9 bases between them. The CDR3 spells CASSYTPTNYGYTF. As DNA, the CDR3 is TGTGCCAGCAGCTACACCCCAACTAACTATGGCTACACCTTC.

The chain combines TRBV18 with TRBJ2-7; unclear D gene. The V end was cut by 4 bases, the J end by 5 bases, with 12 bases between. CDR1 and CDR2 (germline): KGHSH, LQKENI. CDR3 length: 13 residues. CDR3 coding DNA: TGTGCCAGCTCACTCAGTGGTGTTAACGAGCAGTACTTC. Protein: CASSLSGVNEQYF.

This clonotype appeared many times. The V gene is TRBV11-1, the J gene TRBJ2-2, with TRBD1 as a possible D gene (5 bases). Germline-derived CDR1 and CDR2 are SGHAT and FQDESV (reference sequence). This CDR3 comprises 15 residues. Trimming cost V 0 bases and J 4 bases, with 9 bases left between them. The CDR3 DNA reads TGTGCCAGCAGCTTAGCTCGAGACAGCACCGGGGAGCTGTTTTTT. Protein sequence: CASSLARDSTGELFF.

This clonotype was detected ten times or more. The rearrangement links TRBV2 to TRBJ1-2; 9 bases line up with TRBD1. Per the germline V gene, CDR1 is SNHLY and CDR2 is FYNNEI. The V gene end was trimmed by 6 bases and the J gene end by 3 bases; junction bases not matched to a gene: 11. CDR3 size: 16 residues. DNA of the CDR3: TGTGCCAGCAGCCGACGGGACAGGGTGATTGACTATGGCTACACCTTC. Amino acids: CASSRRDRVIDYGYTF.

V usage is TRBV28 and J usage is TRBJ2-7; no clear D. V gave up 5 bases and J gave up 3 bases, with 14 bases separating them. This CDR3 comprises 14 residues. Per the germline V gene, CDR1 is MDHEN and CDR2 is SYDVKM. The CDR3: CASSMAARIYEQYV. CDR3 bases: TGTGCCAGCAGTATGGCGGCTAGGATCTACGAGCAGTACGTC.

This clonotype has at least ten counts. The V call is TRBV10-3, the J call TRBJ1-2; weak D call: TRBD1 (5 bases). Trimming took 4 bases from V and 8 from J, leaving 23 bases between them. The CDR3 length is 16 residues. CDR1 and CDR2 from the germline V gene are ENHRY and SYGVKD. The CDR3: CAISVSGTDDRGGYTF. CDR3 sequence (DNA): TGTGCCATCAGTGTTTCCGGGACCGACGACCGAGGCGGCTACACCTTC.

The table lists this clonotype with many counts. V gene TRBV7-9 combines with J gene TRBJ2-1; D gene unclear. Germline CDR1 and CDR2: SEHNR and FQNEAQ (reference sequence). V was pared by 6 bases and J by 0 bases, with 9 bases between. The CDR3 sequence is 14 residues long. In nucleotides, the CDR3 is TGTGCCAGCAGTAGGGTTCCCTCCTACAATGAGCAGTTCTTC. Residues: CASSRVPSYNEQFF.

This clonotype has more than one count but fewer than ten. The chain uses TRBV12-3 or TRBV12-4 and TRBJ2-7; TRBD2 matches at 7 bases. The CDR3 runs to 15 residues. V dropped 3 bases and J dropped 3; count of bases not matched to a gene: 8. CDR3 sequence (DNA): TGTGCCAGCAGTTTCGGTTCAGGGAGGGACTACGAGCAGTACGTC. Its translation: CASSFGSGRDYEQYV.

This clonotype appeared many times. V and J are TRBV6-2 or TRBV6-3 and TRBJ1-1, with a tentative D call TRBD1 (5 bases). V shed 7 bases and J shed 5 bases, with 14 bases lying between them. This CDR3 is built from 13 residues. From germline, CDR1 is MNHEY and CDR2 SVGEGT. CDR3 sequence (DNA): TGTGCCAGCACCGAGGGGTTTAGGACTGAAGCTTTCTTT. Its translation: CASTEGFRTEAFF.

This clonotype was seen repeatedly, ten times or more. The genes are TRBV7-6 and TRBJ1-2, with D possibly TRBD1 on 5 matching bases. Trimming removed 2 bases at V and 3 bases at J, with 7 bases between. The CDR3 extends over 13 amino acids. CDR1 is SGHVS and CDR2 is FNYEAQ in the germline V gene. CDR3 coding DNA: TGTGCCAGCAGCTTAACCAGGGACTATGGCTACACCTTC. Its protein product is CASSLTRDYGYTF. The variable domain in full, completed from reference TRBV7-6 and TRBJ1-2, reads GAGVSQSPRYKVTKRGQDVALRCDPISGHVSLYWYRQALGQGPEFLTYFNYEAQQDKSGLPNDRFSAERPEGSISTLTIQRTEQRDSAMYRCASSLTRDYGYTFGSGTRLTVV.